These 30 T cell receptor beta chains share one sample of origin, sequenced in a study of OX40 agonist ivuxolimab in advanced cancers. The library was built by means of the immunoSEQ multiplex PCR assay. Entries here come from immuneACCESS through TCRdb and include only in-frame sequences with V and J called. Some clones fail to appear in such tables; in the studies checked, an unresolved V gene covers under half of the shortfall, and the cause of the remainder is unknown. The sample records 79,000 or so clones, 85% of which are singletons. The ten largest account for 0.5% to 0.7% of the sample. The material was CD4+ or CD8+ T cells sorted from blood, obtained in a trial of the OX40 agonist ivuxolimab. These receptors were obtained from an adult with an advanced solid tumor such as melanoma, head and neck, liver or kidney cancer.

The V gene is TRBV19, the J gene TRBJ2-3, with D hard to call. V lost 6 bases and J 0 bases, leaving 13 bases between the germline ends. Germline V gives CDR1 LNHDA, CDR2 SQIVND (reference sequence). The CDR3 runs to 15 residues. CDR3 in DNA: TGTGCCAGTAGCCCGCCCGGTAGGAGCACAGATACGCAGTATTTT. Translated: CASSPPGRSTDTQYF.

Only one count was recorded for this clone. The gene calls are TRBV6-1 and TRBJ2-4, with D hard to call. The CDR3 has 16 residues. The germline CDR1 and CDR2 sequences are MNHNS and SASEGT. V was shortened by 4 bases and J by 1 base, with 14 bases between the two germline ends. The CDR3 DNA is TGTGCCAGCAGTGCCTCCATGGAAAGGGCCAAAAACATTCAGTACTTC. Protein sequence: CASSASMERAKNIQYF.

This rearrangement joins TRBV4-3 to TRBJ2-1; D is ambiguous. Looked up from germline, CDR1 is LGHNA and CDR2 is YSLEER. The CDR3 loop spans 14 amino acids. V was trimmed by 1 base and J by 9 bases, leaving 13 bases between them. The CDR3 sequence: CASSQGAGNREQFF. CDR3 in DNA: TGCGCCAGCAGCCAAGGAGCCGGAAACCGTGAGCAGTTCTTC.

This chain uses TRBV30 with TRBJ2-7; D possibly corresponds to TRBD2 (5 bases). This CDR3 has 15 amino acids. With 2 bases removed from V and 0 bases from J, the gap between germline ends came to 14 bases. The germline V gene has CDR1 GTSNPN and CDR2 SVGIG (reference sequence). The CDR3 loop reads CAWSPPSAGSYEQYF. In DNA form, the CDR3 reads TGTGCCTGGAGTCCTCCCTCGGCGGGCTCCTACGAGCAGTACTTC.

This clone was seen a single time. This chain links TRBV7-9 with TRBJ1-2, with D unresolved. In germline, CDR1 is SEHNR, CDR2 FQNEAQ (reference sequence). V shed 1 base and J shed 8 bases, with 11 bases lying between them. CDR3 length: 13 residues. The CDR3 reads CASSLEGTEGYTF. The CDR3, as DNA: TGTGCCAGCAGCTTAGAGGGAACGGAAGGCTACACCTTC.

This chain uses TRBV6-6 with TRBJ2-1; 8 nucleotides align to TRBD1. The ends lost 6 bases at V and 9 bases at J; junction bases unmatched: 7. The germline V gene encodes CDR1 MNHNY and CDR2 SVGAGI (reference sequence). This CDR3 is 13 amino acids long. DNA for the CDR3: TGTGCCAGCAGCTACGACAGGGGCGGTGAGCAGTTCTTC. It is translated as CASSYDRGGEQFF.

J is TRBJ2-1 and V is TRBV7-9; the D is unclear. Germline values: CDR1 SEHNR, CDR2 FQNEAQ (reference sequence). CDR3 length: 16 residues. Trimming cost V 0 bases and J 2 bases, with 11 bases left between them. CDR3 region: CASSLADARPYNEQFF. Here the CDR3 DNA reads TGTGCCAGCAGCTTAGCTGACGCTCGCCCCTACAATGAGCAGTTCTTC. Variable domain in full (rest from reference TRBV7-9 and TRBJ2-1): DTGVSQNPRHKITKRGQNVTFRCDPISEHNRLYWYRQTLGQGPEFLTYFQNEAQLEKSRLLSDRFSAERPKGSFSTLEIQRTEQGDSAMYLCASSLADARPYNEQFFGPGTRLTVL.

This clone was counted a few times. This sequence joins TRBV4-3 and TRBJ1-1, with no clear D. Trimming cost V 4 bases and J 8 bases, with 11 bases left between them. CDR1 LGHNA and CDR2 YSLEER come from the germline V gene. CDR3 size: 12 residues. The CDR3 DNA sequence: TGCGCCAGCAGCCCAGAACGGGGAGAAGCTTTCTTT. It specifies CASSPERGEAFF.

V usage is TRBV7-9 and J usage is TRBJ2-7; 7 positions match TRBD1. CDR1 and CDR2 from the germline V gene are SEHNR and FQNEAQ (reference sequence). This CDR3 has 14 amino acids. J gave up 0 bases and V 7 bases, and 6 bases lay outside the gene matches. As DNA, the CDR3 is TGTGCCAGCACCCCGACAGGGAGCTCCTACGAGCAGTACTTC. This sequence encodes CASTPTGSSYEQYF. The entire variable domain, with the rest obtained from reference TRBV7-9 and TRBJ2-7, is as follows: DTGVSQNPRHKITKRGQNVTFRCDPISEHNRLYWYRQTLGQGPEFLTYFQNEAQLEKSRLLSDRFSAERPKGSFSTLEIQRTEQGDSAMYLCASTPTGSSYEQYFGPGTRLTVT.

This chain connects TRBV5-1 to TRBJ2-6; D is perhaps TRBD1 or TRBD2 (5 bases each). Germline V gives CDR1 SGHRS, CDR2 YFSETQ. This CDR3 is built from 14 residues. V lost 4 bases and J 11 bases, leaving 16 bases between the germline ends. CDR3 in DNA: TGCGCCAGCAGCACCGGGACCGAGCCCTACGTCCTGACTTTC. Amino acid sequence: CASSTGTEPYVLTF.

The chain couples TRBV5-8 to TRBJ2-7, with D perhaps matching TRBD1 or TRBD2 (6 bases each). The CDR3 length is 15 residues. Germline V gives CDR1 SGHTS, CDR2 YDEGEE. V was cut by 1 base and J by 6 bases, with 17 bases left in between. CDR3 DNA sequence: TGTGCCAGCAGCTTGTTTTGGGGGGCTGGAGGCGAGCAGTACTTC. Protein: CASSLFWGAGGEQYF.

Of note for this clone: Other DNA sequences from this sample encode an identical CDR3 as well. The V gene is TRBV5-1, the J gene TRBJ2-2, with D possibly TRBD2 on 5 matching bases. This CDR3 is 12 amino acids long. V lost 8 bases to trimming and J lost 2 bases, with 7 bases between them. The germline gives CDR1 SGHRS, CDR2 YFSETQ. The CDR3 region has the DNA TGCGCCAGTGGGAGAAACACCGGGGAGCTGTTTTTT. Protein product: CASGRNTGELFF. The variable domain in full, completed from reference TRBV5-1 and TRBJ2-2, reads KAGVTQTPRYLIKTRGQQVTLSCSPISGHRSVSWYQQTPGQGLQFLFEYFSETQRNKGNFPGRFSGRQFSNSRSEMNVSTLELGDSALYLCASGRNTGELFFGEGSRLTVL.

The V and J genes are TRBV10-3 and TRBJ2-7; no clear D. The CDR3 consists of 14 residues. The ends were cut back, 4 bases at V and 5 bases at J, with 15 bases in the middle. CDR1 ENHRY and CDR2 SYGVKD come from the germline V gene. The CDR3 DNA reads TGTGCCATCAGTGTGGGCCCAGGTGGCCACGAGCAGTACTTC. Its translation: CAISVGPGGHEQYF.

The J gene is TRBJ2-2, the V gene TRBV19; D might be TRBD1 (5 bases). The CDR3 is 14 amino acids. Germline lookup yields CDR1 LNHDA and CDR2 SQIVND (reference sequence). V lost 6 bases and J lost 6, with 14 bases in between. As DNA, the CDR3 is TGTGCCAGTAGGGAAAAGCAGGGATCCGGGGAGCTGTTTTTT. The encoded protein is CASREKQGSGELFF.

The chain uses TRBV7-9 and TRBJ1-1; 7 bases line up with TRBD1. Looked up from germline, CDR1 is SEHNR and CDR2 is FQNEAQ (reference sequence). After removal of 5 bases from V and 9 bases from J, the junction contained 12 bases not matched to a gene. The CDR3 totals 14 residues. In DNA form, the CDR3 reads TGTGCCAGCAGCCCTAGACAGGGAAGCGATCAAGCTTTCTTT. Translating it yields CASSPRQGSDQAFF. Full variable domain (missing parts from reference TRBV7-9 and TRBJ1-1): DTGVSQNPRHKITKRGQNVTFRCDPISEHNRLYWYRQTLGQGPEFLTYFQNEAQLEKSRLLSDRFSAERPKGSFSTLEIQRTEQGDSAMYLCASSPRQGSDQAFFGQGTRLTVV.

This clone was counted a single time. The chain combines TRBV6-1 with TRBJ1-1, with D tentatively TRBD1 (5 bases). The germline gives CDR1 MNHNS, CDR2 SASEGT. V dropped 7 bases and J dropped 4 bases, with 19 bases sitting between them. The CDR3 consists of 15 residues. CDR3 residues: CASIPEIGGGTEAFF. CDR3 DNA: TGTGCCAGCATTCCTGAGATTGGGGGGGGCACTGAAGCTTTCTTT.

In its sample, this clone was seen once. This chain connects TRBV27 to TRBJ2-6; the D is unclear. CDR1 is MNHEY and CDR2 is SMNVEV in the germline V gene (reference sequence). The CDR3 is 15 amino acids. Trimming shortened V by 6 bases and J by 2 bases, and 11 bases separated the two germline ends. This CDR3 is CASRAGRAGANVLTF. For the CDR3, the DNA is TGTGCCAGCAGGGCTGGCCGAGCTGGGGCCAACGTCCTGACTTTC.

The chain has TRBV9 and TRBJ1-4, with TRBD1 matching 9 bases. Germline CDR1 and CDR2: SGDLS and YYNGEE. The J segment lost 0 bases and the V segment lost 4 bases, leaving 7 bases of the junction unmatched. CDR3 length: 17 amino acids. The CDR3 nucleotides are TGTGCCAGCAGCCCACGACAGGGGGGAACAACTAATGAAAAACTGTTTTTT. Protein: CASSPRQGGTTNEKLFF.

This chain connects TRBV7-9 to TRBJ2-7, with D possibly being TRBD1 (6 bases). There are 14 residues in the CDR3. Looked up from germline, CDR1 is SEHNR and CDR2 is FQNEAQ (reference sequence). With 5 bases removed from V and 2 bases from J, the gap between germline ends came to 13 bases. This chain's CDR3 is CASSPQGRTYEQYF. The CDR3 region has the DNA TGTGCCAGCAGCCCACAGGGCAGAACCTACGAGCAGTACTTC.

The chain is built from TRBV18 and TRBJ1-1; D unclear. The germline V gene encodes CDR1 KGHSH and CDR2 LQKENI. Trimming pared 1 base from V and 3 bases from J, leaving 18 bases between. The CDR3 is made up of 17 amino acids. Here the CDR3 reads CASSPLPTRSEYTEAFF. CDR3 sequence (DNA): TGTGCCAGCTCACCACTCCCCACCAGGTCAGAGTACACTGAAGCTTTCTTT.

This chain connects TRBV7-9 to TRBJ2-3; unclear D gene. Trimming took off 2 bases at V and 6 bases at J, with 3 bases between the two ends. The CDR3 sequence is 11 residues long. The germline gives CDR1 SEHNR, CDR2 FQNEAQ (reference sequence). The CDR3 DNA reads TGTGCCAGCAGCTTAAAGGATACGCAGTATTTT. Translation: CASSLKDTQYF.

V gene TRBV6-5 combines with J gene TRBJ2-5; TRBD1 matches at 11 bases. The germline V gene has CDR1 MNHEY and CDR2 SVGAGI. Germline trimming cut 7 bases from V and 4 bases from J; bases unmatched to any gene: 5. This CDR3 spans 14 amino acids. The CDR3 DNA reads TGTGCCAGCACTCAGGACAGGGGGCGAGAGACCCAGTACTTC. Translation: CASTQDRGRETQYF.

This clone was picked up a small number of times. The chain recombines TRBV7-9 with TRBJ2-1, with D tentatively TRBD2 (6 bases). CDR1 SEHNR and CDR2 FQNEAQ come from the germline V gene (reference sequence). V was shortened by 3 bases and J by 0 bases, with 15 bases between the two germline ends. The CDR3 totals 17 residues. CDR3 protein: CASSFGGGFSSYNEQFF. The CDR3, as DNA: TGTGCCAGCAGCTTCGGGGGAGGTTTCAGCTCCTACAATGAGCAGTTCTTC.

CDR3 sequence: CASIGASRTDTQYF. The CDR3 DNA follows: TGTGCCAGCATCGGGGCCTCCCGCACAGATACGCAGTATTTT. The V gene is TRBV2, the J gene TRBJ2-3; either TRBD1 or TRBD2 may fit D (5 bases each). Germline V gives CDR1 SNHLY, CDR2 FYNNEI. CDR3 length equals 14 residues. Deletions cut 7 bases from V and 1 base from J, with 12 bases between.

The V call is TRBV5-4, the J call TRBJ2-1, with 8 bases that match TRBD2. V was pared by 4 bases and J by 2 bases, with 5 bases of the junction left unmatched. Germline V gives CDR1 SGHNT, CDR2 YYREEE (reference sequence). The CDR3 runs 15 residues. In DNA, the CDR3 is TGTGCCAGCAGCCGTAGCGGGGCTACCTACAATGAGCAGTTCTTC. It yields the protein CASSRSGATYNEQFF.

The CDR3 sequence is CASRVAVQETQYF. The CDR3 DNA reads TGTGCCAGCAGAGTAGCGGTCCAAGAGACCCAGTACTTC. The chain uses TRBV2 and TRBJ2-5; TRBD2 is a possible D gene (6 bases). This CDR3 has 13 amino acids. Trimming removed 6 bases at V and 1 base at J, with 9 bases between. CDR1 and CDR2 from the germline V gene are SNHLY and FYNNEI.

This clone was counted between two and nine times. V is TRBV7-8 and J is TRBJ2-2; D may be TRBD2 (6 bases). Germline CDR1 and CDR2: SGHVS and FQNEAQ. Trimming removed 3 bases at V and 0 bases at J, with 11 bases between. The CDR3 contains 16 residues. The CDR3 coding sequence is TGTGCCAGCAGCTTCTCCGGGACTGCGAACACCGGGGAGCTGTTTTTT. Amino acids: CASSFSGTANTGELFF. Drawing the rest from reference TRBV7-8 and TRBJ2-2, the complete variable domain is GAGVSQSPRYKVAKRGQDVALRCDPISGHVSLFWYQQALGQGPEFLTYFQNEAQLDKSGLPSDRFFAERPEGSVSTLKIQRTQQEDSAVYLCASSFSGTANTGELFFGEGSRLTVL.

The chain links TRBV7-2 to TRBJ2-5; unclear D gene. Germline CDR1 reads SGHTA; CDR2 reads FQGNSA. V lost 3 bases, J lost 4 bases, and 9 bases lay in between. This CDR3 has 13 amino acids. CDR3 nucleotides: TGTGCCAGCAGCTTCTCCTTGGGAGAGACCCAGTACTTC. Protein product: CASSFSLGETQYF.

The rearrangement links TRBV7-9 to TRBJ2-1; D is undetermined. Between the trimmed V and J ends, which lost 5 bases and 9 bases, there was a span of 17 bases. CDR1 SEHNR and CDR2 FQNEAQ come from the germline V gene (reference sequence). CDR3 length: 14 amino acids. CDR3 in amino acids: CASSPEAGVGEQFF. The CDR3, as DNA: TGTGCCAGCAGCCCCGAGGCAGGAGTAGGTGAGCAGTTCTTC.

On this clone: The same CDR3 can be traced to other DNA sequences in this sample. The V call is TRBV7-2, the J call TRBJ2-3, with TRBD2 identical over 10 bases. This CDR3 is 15 amino acids long. The germline CDR1 and CDR2 sequences are SGHTA and FQGNSA. Trimming cost V 5 bases and J 4 bases; bases outside gene matches: 6. CDR3 protein: CASSLVAGGPDTQYF. Here the CDR3 DNA reads TGTGCCAGCAGCCTAGTAGCGGGGGGCCCAGATACGCAGTATTTT.